This entry lists 20 T cell receptor beta chains sequenced from one sample in a study of prognosis after radiotherapy for stage I lung cancer (dated by TCRdb to about 2021). The sample was run on an Illumina HiSeq 3000. Two rounds of multiplex PCR were performed to amplify the TCR beta CDR3 region from genomic DNA. In the first PCR round, primers specific to each TRBV and TRBJ gene were used, and the primer sequences were filed in Chinese patent CN105087789A. TCRdb trimmed public reads at Q25 via fastp, called clones via MiXCR and kept in-frame beta chains. Each CDR3 protein appears once, grouped with its most common genes and DNA. This sample comprises 15,000 to 20,000 distinct CDR3 sequences, 40% to 55% of them detected only once. Clones ranked in the top ten supply 30% to 35% of the sample. The starting material was PBMCs, obtained before or after stereotactic body radiation therapy (not recorded which). Receptors were obtained from a donor aged 50 or older with non-small cell lung cancer.

In its sample, this clonotype was seen many times. The rearrangement joins TRBV7-8 to TRBJ2-2; the match to TRBD1 covers 7 bases. J lost 2 bases, V lost 5 bases, and 5 bases had no gene match. The germline V gene encodes CDR1 SGHVS and CDR2 FQNEAQ. This CDR3 has 15 residues. In nucleotides, the CDR3 is TGTGCCAGCAGCATCCGGGACAGCAACACCGGGGAGCTGTTTTTT. This translates into CASSIRDSNTGELFF.

This clonotype was detected a few times. At one boundary the junction diverges from the germline segment, which might be a read error. This sequence joins TRBV2 and TRBJ2-1; TRBD1 or TRBD2 may be the D gene (6 bases each). There are 15 residues in the CDR3. The germline CDR1 and CDR2 sequences are SNHLY and FYNNEI. CDR3 protein: CASSVIGGGLDEQLF. The CDR3 DNA reads as TGTGCCAGTAGTGTCATAGGGGGAGGACTGGATGAGCAGCTCTTC.

This rearrangement joins TRBV30 to TRBJ1-2; a possible D gene is TRBD1 (5 bases). CDR1 and CDR2 (germline): GTSNPN, SVGIG (reference sequence). The CDR3 is made up of 12 amino acids. Trimming took 0 bases from V and 6 from J, leaving 8 bases between them. The CDR3 region has the DNA TGTGCCTGGAGTGTCTCGGGGCATGGCTACACCTTC. Encoded protein: CAWSVSGHGYTF. Variable domain in full (rest from reference TRBV30 and TRBJ1-2): SQTIHQWPATLVQPVGSPLSLECTVEGTSNPNLYWYRQAAGRGLQLLFYSVGIGQISSEVPQNLSASRPQDRQFILSSKKLLLSDSGFYLCAWSVSGHGYTFGSGTRLTVV.

The table lists this clonotype with a count of one. V usage is TRBV11-1 and J usage is TRBJ1-3; the D is unclear. The CDR3 spans 12 residues. Germline values: CDR1 SGHAT, CDR2 FQDESV (reference sequence). Trimming took off 7 bases at V and 5 bases at J, with 9 bases between the two ends. This CDR3 is CASIDSRNTIYF. The CDR3, as DNA: TGTGCCAGCATCGACTCCCGAAACACCATATATTTT.

Concerning this clonotype: This CDR3 is missing its conserved last phenylalanine or tryptophan, likely due to a read error. The chain has TRBV12-3 or TRBV12-4 and TRBJ2-7; D possibly corresponds to TRBD1 (5 bases). This CDR3 comprises 16 residues. The V and J ends lost 5 bases and 0 bases respectively, with 17 bases between them. CDR3 sequence: CASSPRLTVASYEQYL. CDR3 nucleotides: TGTGCCAGCAGTCCACGCCTGACAGTGGCCTCCTACGAGCAGTACCTC.

This chain links TRBV2 with TRBJ1-2; 9 bases map to TRBD1. With 7 bases clipped from V and 6 bases from J, the junction kept 9 bases outside the gene matches. Germline V gene sequence: CDR1 SNHLY, CDR2 FYNNEI. This CDR3 region has 14 residues. This CDR3 reads CASTHRGRTHGYTF. The CDR3 nucleotides are TGTGCCAGCACCCACAGGGGGCGAACGCATGGCTACACCTTC.

This chain joins TRBV5-1 and TRBJ2-1; 9 nucleotides line up with TRBD1. Germline values: CDR1 SGHRS, CDR2 YFSETQ. The CDR3 length is 16 residues. With 0 bases clipped from V and 9 bases from J, the junction kept 10 bases outside the gene matches. CDR3 residues: CASSLETVGTGSEQFF. The CDR3 DNA reads as TGCGCCAGCAGCTTGGAGACTGTTGGGACAGGGAGTGAGCAGTTCTTC. Together with reference TRBV5-1 and TRBJ2-1, the CDR3 gives the full variable domain: KAGVTQTPRYLIKTRGQQVTLSCSPISGHRSVSWYQQTPGQGLQFLFEYFSETQRNKGNFPGRFSGRQFSNSRSEMNVSTLELGDSALYLCASSLETVGTGSEQFFGPGTRLTVL.

This clonotype has at least ten counts. The V and J genes are TRBV5-1 and TRBJ2-2; D ambiguous. Trimming took off 0 bases at V and 7 bases at J, with 10 bases between the two ends. Germline values: CDR1 SGHRS, CDR2 YFSETQ. The CDR3 loop spans 14 amino acids. The CDR3 reads CASSLEVGLGELFF. In nucleotides, the CDR3 is TGCGCCAGCAGCTTGGAGGTGGGTCTCGGGGAGCTGTTTTTT.

This clonotype has at least ten counts. This rearrangement joins TRBV19 to TRBJ2-1, with 10 bases fitting TRBD2. The germline V gene encodes CDR1 LNHDA and CDR2 SQIVND (reference sequence). This CDR3 contains 16 residues. V shed 0 bases, J shed 3 bases, and the junction held 2 bases outside the gene matches. For the CDR3, the DNA is TGTGCCAGTAGTATAGACGGGACTAGCGTCTACAATGAGCAGTTCTTC. Translation: CASSIDGTSVYNEQFF.

This clonotype was detected many times. J is TRBJ1-6 and V is TRBV15; 9 bases are a match to TRBD1. Unmatched junction bases numbered 6, after V lost 5 bases and J lost 7 bases. The CDR3 sequence is 15 residues long. Germline CDR1 is LNHNV and CDR2 is YYDKDF (reference sequence). CDR3 in amino acids: CATSAGTGLNSPLHF. The DNA for the CDR3 is TGTGCCACCAGCGCCGGGACAGGGTTAAATTCACCCCTCCACTTT. Variable domain in full (rest from reference TRBV15 and TRBJ1-6): DAMVIQNPRYQVTQFGKPVTLSCSQTLNHNVMYWYQQKSSQAPKLLFHYYDKDFNNEADTPDNFQSRRPNTSFCFLDIRSPGLGDTAMYLCATSAGTGLNSPLHFGNGTRLTVT.

This clonotype was seen ten or more times. The chain carries TRBV27 and TRBJ2-7, with no clear D. The CDR3 has 14 residues. The germline V gene encodes CDR1 MNHEY and CDR2 SMNVEV (reference sequence). V was trimmed by 6 bases and J by 5 bases, leaving 17 bases between them. The CDR3 DNA is TGTGCCAGCAGCCCCCGAAGTCTAGTCGACGAGCAGTACTTC. Translated: CASSPRSLVDEQYF.

V is TRBV6-1 and J is TRBJ1-2; TRBD1 agrees at 7 bases. V lost 6 bases, J lost 1 base, and 8 bases stayed unmatched. CDR1 MNHNS and CDR2 SASEGT come from the germline V gene. The CDR3 covers 15 residues. CDR3 sequence (DNA): TGTGCCAGCAGAGACTGCAGGGGGATTAACTATGGCTACACCTTC. Its protein product is CASRDCRGINYGYTF.

The chain joins TRBV28 to TRBJ2-7; possibly TRBD2 for D (6 bases). V lost 4 bases and J 0 bases, leaving 19 bases between the germline ends. The length of the CDR3 is 17 residues. Germline lookup yields CDR1 MDHEN and CDR2 SYDVKM. The CDR3 sequence: CASSSLGETRSSYEQYF. In nucleotides, the CDR3 is TGTGCCAGCAGTTCACTTGGAGAGACTAGGAGCTCCTACGAGCAGTACTTC. The full variable domain, with the rest looked up from reference TRBV28 and TRBJ2-7, is DVKVTQSSRYLVKRTGEKVFLECVQDMDHENMFWYRQDPGLGLRLIYFSYDVKMKEKGDIPEGYSVSREKKERFSLILESASTNQTSMYLCASSSLGETRSSYEQYFGPGTRLTVT.

This clonotype was picked up one time. The CDR3 spells CASSKEGARPYNEQFF. The DNA for the CDR3 is TGTGCCAGCAGCAAGGAGGGAGCGCGGCCTTACAATGAGCAGTTCTTC. The chain recombines TRBV11-2 with TRBJ2-1, with a weak D call TRBD2 (6 bases). The CDR3 spans 16 residues. Germline CDR1 is SGHAT and CDR2 is FQNNGV. V lost 5 bases, J lost 4 bases, and 18 bases lay in between.

This clonotype has a count of ten or more. This sequence joins TRBV2 and TRBJ2-3; TRBD2 agrees at 10 bases. The V segment lost 1 base and the J segment 5 bases; nucleotides outside the gene matches: 3. The CDR3 is made up of 15 amino acids. From germline, CDR1 is SNHLY and CDR2 FYNNEI. CDR3 in amino acids: CASSEGLAGVDTQYF. CDR3 DNA sequence: TGTGCCAGCAGTGAAGGCCTAGCGGGGGTAGATACGCAGTATTTT.

The chain joins TRBV6-9 to TRBJ2-3; TRBD2 aligns across 7 bases. V was clipped by 4 bases and J by 2 bases; unmatched bases: 21. Germline V gene sequence: CDR1 MNHGY, CDR2 SVAAGI. The CDR3 length is 20 residues. CDR3 protein: CASSFLPVGLSGYSTDTQYF. The CDR3 nucleotides are TGTGCCAGCAGTTTCCTACCGGTGGGACTATCGGGATACTCCACAGATACGCAGTATTTT.

This clonotype was seen ten or more times. V usage is TRBV9 and J usage is TRBJ1-2; 7 bases map to TRBD1. The germline V gene encodes CDR1 SGDLS and CDR2 YYNGEE. The CDR3 spans 14 residues. V was clipped by 0 bases and J by 4 bases; unmatched bases: 3. The chain's CDR3 is CASSVGTGPYGYTF. CDR3 bases: TGTGCCAGCAGCGTAGGGACAGGTCCCTATGGCTACACCTTC.

This clonotype was picked up many times. The V and J genes are TRBV29-1 and TRBJ1-2; 9 positions match TRBD1. The CDR3 contains 13 residues. After removal of 7 bases from V and 1 base from J, the junction contained 4 bases not matched to a gene. Per germline, CDR1 SQVTM and CDR2 ANQGSEA. The CDR3 DNA reads TGCAGCGACAGGGGGCAGTTTAACTATGGCTACACCTTC. Translation gives CSDRGQFNYGYTF.

This clonotype was seen repeatedly, ten times or more. The chain uses TRBV5-1 and TRBJ2-5; no clear D gene. Germline V lookup: CDR1 SGHRS, CDR2 YFSETQ. With 2 bases removed from V and 3 bases from J, the gap between germline ends came to 8 bases. The CDR3 is made up of 13 amino acids. The CDR3 DNA reads as TGCGCCAGCAGCTTCGACACCGAAGAGACCCAGTACTTC. Translated: CASSFDTEETQYF.

Only one count was recorded for this clonotype. The chain couples TRBV6-1 to TRBJ1-1, with 10 bases identical to TRBD1. Germline V gene data show CDR1 as MNHNS and CDR2 as SASEGT. The CDR3 length is 17 residues. Trimming took 6 bases from V and 1 from J; bases not matched to a gene: 11. The CDR3 bases are TGTGCCAGCAGCGAACACGGGACAGGGGACACGAACACTGAAGCTTTCTTT. Its protein is CASSEHGTGDTNTEAFF.